The sequence of this TCR beta chain was determined in a study of neurological immune-mediated disorders. TCRdb recomputed calls from the 5' RACE reads with MiXCR, one row per CDR3 protein. This repertoire shows under 75,000 distinct CDR3 sequences, 2.5% to 4% found once; its top ten account for 4.5% to 6.5%. This clonotype appeared many times. Sequenced sample: PBMCs. The origin of this receptor is a woman in her forties or fifties with multiple sclerosis.

CDR3 region: CASSYSMGSYEQYF. CDR3 in DNA: TGTGCCAGCAGTTACTCGATGGGTTCCTACGAGCAGTACTTC. The rearrangement links TRBV6-5 to TRBJ2-7; D uncertain. Trimming took off 0 bases at V and 1 base at J, with 7 bases between the two ends. CDR3 length: 14 residues. Germline V gene lookup returns CDR1 MNHEY and CDR2 SVGAGI.